Following are 23 T cell receptor beta chains from one sample sequenced in a study of blood T cell repertoires in COVID-19 (TCRdb year 2020). The method was the immunoSEQ multiplex PCR assay. TCRdb took over this immuneACCESS table, retaining in-frame rearrangements with V and J assigned. Such tables are incomplete; in checked studies, under half of the missing clones stem from an unresolved V gene, and the remainder is unexplained. The sample includes fewer than 650,000 clones, with around 90% observed a single time. Jointly, the top ten make up roughly 8.3% of the sample. Sequenced input: peripheral blood. The receptors were sampled from a woman aged 45-65 years with COVID-19, enrolled during active disease.

V usage is TRBV7-9 and J usage is TRBJ1-5; D may be TRBD1 (6 bases). Germline lookup yields CDR1 SEHNR and CDR2 FQNEAQ (reference sequence). V lost 2 bases and J 4 bases, leaving 12 bases between the germline ends. The CDR3 covers 15 residues. The CDR3 reads CASSLYGGPNQPQHF. As DNA, the CDR3 is TGTGCCAGCAGCTTATACGGGGGGCCTAATCAGCCCCAGCATTTT. Drawing the rest from reference TRBV7-9 and TRBJ1-5, the complete variable domain is DTGVSQNPRHKITKRGQNVTFRCDPISEHNRLYWYRQTLGQGPEFLTYFQNEAQLEKSRLLSDRFSAERPKGSFSTLEIQRTEQGDSAMYLCASSLYGGPNQPQHFGDGTRLSIL.

This clone has just one count. The CDR3 region has the DNA TGTGCCAGCAGCGTGCTCTCGGGAATACAGCCCCAGCATTTT. It specifies CASSVLSGIQPQHF. V and J are TRBV5-5 and TRBJ1-5, with D unclear. V lost 4 bases to trimming and J lost 7 bases, with 15 bases between them. The germline V gene encodes CDR1 SGHKS and CDR2 YYEKEE (reference sequence). This CDR3 is 14 amino acids long.

This clone was observed a single time. V is TRBV5-1 and J is TRBJ2-1, with unresolved D. This CDR3 comprises 13 residues. Germline V gene lookup returns CDR1 SGHRS and CDR2 YFSETQ. Trimming cost V 4 bases and J 9 bases, with 14 bases left between them. CDR3 nucleotide sequence: TGCGCCAGCAGCGATTATCGACTGAGTGAGCAGTTCTTC. As protein: CASSDYRLSEQFF.

The count of this clone is one. The CDR3 reads CASSPRRGSGGANTQYF. The CDR3 DNA reads as TGTGCCAGCAGCCCACGCCGAGGTAGCGGGGGGGCCAATACGCAGTATTTT. The chain uses TRBV7-8 and TRBJ2-3, with 11 bases matching TRBD2. The CDR3 sequence is 17 residues long. The V gene end was trimmed by 5 bases and the J gene end by 7 bases; junction bases not matched to a gene: 14. The germline CDR1 and CDR2 sequences are SGHVS and FQNEAQ.

The chain recombines TRBV29-1 with TRBJ1-2; D is perhaps TRBD1 (6 bases). This CDR3 has 13 amino acids. Germline V gene sequence: CDR1 SQVTM, CDR2 ANQGSEA. V lost 6 bases to trimming and J lost 8 bases, with 19 bases between them. DNA of the CDR3: TGCAGCGTAGGGACATCCCTCGTAGACGGCTACACCTTC. Encoded protein: CSVGTSLVDGYTF.

The V gene is TRBV20-1, the J gene TRBJ1-1; tentatively, D is TRBD1 (5 bases). Trimming removed 6 bases at V and 8 bases at J, with 13 bases between. Germline CDR1 and CDR2: DFQATT and SNEGSKA (reference sequence). The CDR3 extends over 11 amino acids. The CDR3, as DNA: TGCAGTGCGGGGGGAGTGGCCGAAGCTTTCTTT. Its translation is CSAGGVAEAFF.

This sequence joins TRBV12-3 or TRBV12-4 and TRBJ2-1; TRBD2 aligns across 7 bases. The CDR3 sequence is 12 residues long. The V segment lost 4 bases and the J segment 8 bases; nucleotides outside the gene matches: 2. CDR3 DNA sequence: TGTGCCAGCAGTTGGGGGAGGGATGAGCAGTTCTTC. It is translated as CASSWGRDEQFF.

The gene calls are TRBV5-6 and TRBJ2-2; weak D call: TRBD2 (6 bases). The V and J ends lost 0 bases and 5 bases respectively, with 11 bases between them. The CDR3 extends over 15 amino acids. Per the germline V gene, CDR1 is SGHDT and CDR2 is YYEEEE. The CDR3 nucleotides are TGTGCCAGCAGCTTGGGGCTTGGGGGGACCGGGGAGCTGTTTTTT. Protein product: CASSLGLGGTGELFF.

The CDR3: CACHRVNYGYTF. The CDR3 DNA is TGTGCCTGCCACAGGGTCAACTATGGCTACACCTTC. The V gene is TRBV2, the J gene TRBJ1-2; possible D gene TRBD1, 6 bases. The V gene's germline CDR1 is SNHLY and CDR2 FYNNEI. V was clipped by 11 bases and J by 2 bases, with 12 bases between them. The CDR3 runs 12 residues. Using reference TRBV2 and TRBJ1-2 for the parts outside the CDR3, the full variable domain is EPEVTQTPSHQVTQMGQEVILRCVPISNHLYFYWYRQILGQKVEFLVSFYNNEISEKSEIFDDQFSVERPDGSNFTLKIRSTKLEDSAMYFCACHRVNYGYTFGSGTRLTVV.

This clone was seen a few times. The V gene is TRBV7-9, the J gene TRBJ1-6; D is unresolved. Germline V lookup: CDR1 SEHNR, CDR2 FQNEAQ (reference sequence). The ends were cut back, 3 bases at V and 10 bases at J, with 7 bases in the middle. The CDR3 contains 12 residues. The CDR3 protein is CASSFGESPLHF. The DNA of the CDR3 is TGTGCCAGCAGCTTCGGAGAGTCACCCCTCCACTTT. The variable domain in full, with the rest retrieved from reference TRBV7-9 and TRBJ1-6, is DTGVSQNPRHKITKRGQNVTFRCDPISEHNRLYWYRQTLGQGPEFLTYFQNEAQLEKSRLLSDRFSAERPKGSFSTLEIQRTEQGDSAMYLCASSFGESPLHFGNGTRLTVT.

This chain uses TRBV6-4 with TRBJ2-3; 9 bases match TRBD1. From germline, CDR1 is MRHNA and CDR2 SNTAGT. This CDR3 comprises 16 residues. J lost 4 bases, V lost 3 bases, and 8 bases had no gene match. The CDR3 sequence: CASSDFGQGIPDTQYF. The CDR3 DNA reads as TGTGCCAGCAGTGATTTCGGACAGGGGATCCCAGATACGCAGTATTTT.

CDR3 sequence (DNA): TGTGCCAGCAGCCTCCAAGTTAGCTCTGGGGCCAACGTCCTGACTTTC. This translates into CASSLQVSSGANVLTF. This rearrangement joins TRBV13 to TRBJ2-6; D is undetermined. Trimming removed 5 bases from V and 0 bases from J, with 11 bases in between. The CDR3 covers 16 residues. CDR1 is PRHDT and CDR2 is FYEKMQ in the germline V gene (reference sequence).

The chain combines TRBV5-1 with TRBJ2-1, with 10 positions matching TRBD2. The length of the CDR3 is 16 residues. V trimming: 7 bases; J trimming: 3 bases; junction bases outside the gene matches: 10. Germline CDR1 is SGHRS and CDR2 is YFSETQ. Here the CDR3 DNA reads TGCGCCAGCTCTGGGGGAGCGGGGGGGCTCTACAATGAGCAGTTCTTC. Translation: CASSGGAGGLYNEQFF.

As DNA, the CDR3 is TGTGCCACCAGTGATTTAGCAGGGGGGAAAGCTTTCTTT. This translates into CATSDLAGGKAFF. The gene calls are TRBV24-1 and TRBJ1-1; 7 nucleotides line up with TRBD1. V lost 1 base to trimming and J lost 9 bases; unmatched junction nucleotides: 4. The germline V gene encodes CDR1 KGHDR and CDR2 SFDVKD. The CDR3 runs to 13 residues.

This chain links TRBV5-4 with TRBJ2-3; no reliable D call. Germline-derived CDR1 and CDR2 are SGHNT and YYREEE (reference sequence). This CDR3 has 11 residues. Deletions cut 4 bases from V and 3 bases from J, with 3 bases between. CDR3 region: CASSQTDTQYF. CDR3 bases: TGTGCCAGCAGCCAGACAGATACGCAGTATTTT.

This clone came up a few times. V gene TRBV28 combines with J gene TRBJ1-2, with D perhaps matching TRBD1 (6 bases). V lost 6 bases and J 4 bases, leaving 27 bases between the germline ends. This CDR3 has 18 amino acids. Germline V gives CDR1 MDHEN, CDR2 SYDVKM. The CDR3 DNA is TGTGCCAGCAGGAACCAAATCGACAGGAAAGGAGGACCCTATGGCTACACCTTC. It encodes CASRNQIDRKGGPYGYTF.

CDR3 residues: CAARGGTEAFF. CDR3 in DNA: TGTGCCGCGAGAGGCGGAACTGAAGCTTTCTTT. The J gene is TRBJ1-1, the V gene TRBV6-6; D gene ambiguous. Germline CDR1 MNHNY, CDR2 SVGAGI (reference sequence). The CDR3 is made up of 11 amino acids. The germline V and J ends were trimmed by 11 bases and 5 bases, with 12 bases remaining between them.

The chain uses TRBV7-9 and TRBJ1-6; D unresolved. The CDR3 loop spans 14 amino acids. V was clipped by 3 bases and J by 6 bases, with 9 bases between them. Germline V gives CDR1 SEHNR, CDR2 FQNEAQ (reference sequence). CDR3 loop: CASSFGRGNSPLHF. In nucleotides, the CDR3 is TGTGCCAGCAGCTTCGGGCGGGGTAATTCACCCCTCCACTTT.

The chain is built from TRBV5-4 and TRBJ2-7, with TRBD1 matching over 10 bases. This CDR3 comprises 13 residues. Germline V lookup: CDR1 SGHNT, CDR2 YYREEE (reference sequence). Unmatched junction bases numbered 3, after V lost 3 bases and J lost 6 bases. In DNA form, the CDR3 reads TGTGCCAGCAGCTGGGACAGGGGACTCGAGCAGTACTTC. Translating gives CASSWDRGLEQYF.

V is TRBV7-9 and J is TRBJ1-5; perhaps TRBD1 as D (5 bases). The length of the CDR3 is 14 residues. CDR1 is SEHNR and CDR2 is FQNEAQ in the germline V gene (reference sequence). V lost 4 bases and J lost 0, with 7 bases in between. The CDR3 sequence: CASSSGFSNQPQHF. CDR3 nucleotides: TGTGCCAGCAGCTCAGGGTTTAGCAATCAGCCCCAGCATTTT.

Regarding this clone: Other DNA sequences in this sample translate to the same CDR3. CDR3 in amino acids: CASSLRGKNTEAFF. The CDR3 DNA sequence: TGTGCCAGCAGCCTAAGGGGCAAGAACACTGAAGCTTTCTTT. The chain couples TRBV27 to TRBJ1-1; TRBD1 is a possible D gene (5 bases). This CDR3 is 14 amino acids long. Germline loops: CDR1 MNHEY, CDR2 SMNVEV (reference sequence). V was pared by 6 bases and J by 1 base, with 12 bases between.

The V and J genes are TRBV5-1 and TRBJ2-1; 10 nucleotides match TRBD2. The germline V gene has CDR1 SGHRS and CDR2 YFSETQ. The CDR3 extends over 16 amino acids. V was clipped by 1 base and J by 6 bases; unmatched bases: 7. The CDR3 region is CASSLRPSGGANEQFF. For the CDR3, the DNA is TGCGCCAGCAGCTTGCGGCCCAGCGGGGGGGCCAATGAGCAGTTCTTC.

The CDR3 DNA sequence: TGTGCCAGCAGTGAAGACGCAGGGTTGAGAGGCTACACCTTC. This gives the protein CASSEDAGLRGYTF. The chain recombines TRBV6-1 with TRBJ1-2, with D perhaps TRBD1 (5 bases). V was clipped by 1 base and J by 8 bases, with 14 bases between them. The CDR3 extends over 14 amino acids. CDR1 and CDR2 from the germline V gene are MNHNS and SASEGT.